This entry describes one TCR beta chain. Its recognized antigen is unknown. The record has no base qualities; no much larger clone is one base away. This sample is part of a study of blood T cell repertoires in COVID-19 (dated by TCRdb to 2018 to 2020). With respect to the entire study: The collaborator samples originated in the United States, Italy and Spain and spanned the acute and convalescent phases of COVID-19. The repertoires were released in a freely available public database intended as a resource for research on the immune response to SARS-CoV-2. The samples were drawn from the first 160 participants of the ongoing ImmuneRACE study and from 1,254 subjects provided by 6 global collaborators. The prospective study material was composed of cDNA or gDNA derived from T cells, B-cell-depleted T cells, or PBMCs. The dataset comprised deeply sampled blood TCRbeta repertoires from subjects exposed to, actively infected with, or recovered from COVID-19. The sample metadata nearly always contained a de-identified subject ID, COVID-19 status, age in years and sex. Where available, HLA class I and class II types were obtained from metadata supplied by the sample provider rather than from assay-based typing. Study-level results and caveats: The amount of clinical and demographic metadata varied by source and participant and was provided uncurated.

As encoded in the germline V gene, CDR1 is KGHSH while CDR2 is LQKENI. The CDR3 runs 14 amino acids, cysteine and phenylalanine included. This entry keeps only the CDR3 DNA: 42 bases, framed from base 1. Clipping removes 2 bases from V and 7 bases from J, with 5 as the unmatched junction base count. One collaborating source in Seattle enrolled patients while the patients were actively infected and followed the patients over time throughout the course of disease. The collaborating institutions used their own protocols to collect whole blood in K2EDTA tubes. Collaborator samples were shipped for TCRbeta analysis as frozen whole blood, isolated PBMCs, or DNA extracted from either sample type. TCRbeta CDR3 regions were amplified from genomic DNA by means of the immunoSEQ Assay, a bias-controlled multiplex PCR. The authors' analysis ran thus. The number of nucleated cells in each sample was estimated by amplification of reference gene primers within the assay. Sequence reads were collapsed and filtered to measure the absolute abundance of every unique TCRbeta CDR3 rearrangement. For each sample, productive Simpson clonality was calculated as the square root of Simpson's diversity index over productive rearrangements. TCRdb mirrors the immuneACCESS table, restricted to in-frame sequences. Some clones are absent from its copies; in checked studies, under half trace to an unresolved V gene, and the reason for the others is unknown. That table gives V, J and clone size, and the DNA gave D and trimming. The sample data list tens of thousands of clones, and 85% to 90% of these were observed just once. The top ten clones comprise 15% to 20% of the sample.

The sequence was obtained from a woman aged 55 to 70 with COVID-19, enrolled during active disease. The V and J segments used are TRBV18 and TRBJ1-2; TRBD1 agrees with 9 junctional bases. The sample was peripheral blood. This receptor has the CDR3 CASSPRQGGTGYTF. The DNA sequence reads TGTGCCAGCTCACCAAGACAGGGGGGGACTGGCTACACCTTC.